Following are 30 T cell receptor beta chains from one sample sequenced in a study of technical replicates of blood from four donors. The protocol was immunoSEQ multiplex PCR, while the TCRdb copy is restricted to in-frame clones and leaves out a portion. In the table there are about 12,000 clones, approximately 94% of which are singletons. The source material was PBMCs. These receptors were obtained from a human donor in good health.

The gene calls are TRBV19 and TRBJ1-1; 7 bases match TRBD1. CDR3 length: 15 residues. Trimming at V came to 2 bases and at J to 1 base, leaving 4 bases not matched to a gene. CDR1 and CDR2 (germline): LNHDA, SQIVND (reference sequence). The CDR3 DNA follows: TGTGCCAGTAGTATAAGGGGGACAGCGAACACTGAAGCTTTCTTT. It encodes CASSIRGTANTEAFF.

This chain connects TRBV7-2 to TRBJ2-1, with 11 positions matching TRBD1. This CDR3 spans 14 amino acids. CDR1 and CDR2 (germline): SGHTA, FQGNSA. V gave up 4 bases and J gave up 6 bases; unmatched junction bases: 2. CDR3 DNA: TGTGCCAGCAGCTCGGGGACAGGGGGCAATGAGCAGTTCTTC. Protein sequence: CASSSGTGGNEQFF.

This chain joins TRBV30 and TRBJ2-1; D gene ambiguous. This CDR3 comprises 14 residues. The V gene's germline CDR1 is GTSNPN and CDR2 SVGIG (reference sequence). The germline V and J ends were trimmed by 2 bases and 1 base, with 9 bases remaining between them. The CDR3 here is CAWSSPRSYNEQFF. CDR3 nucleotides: TGTGCCTGGAGTAGTCCGCGGTCCTACAATGAGCAGTTCTTC.

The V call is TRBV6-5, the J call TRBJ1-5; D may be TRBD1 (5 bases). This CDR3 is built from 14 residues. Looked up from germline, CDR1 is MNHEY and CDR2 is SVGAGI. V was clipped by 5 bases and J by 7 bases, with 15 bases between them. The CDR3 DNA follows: TGTGCCAGCAGTGTCGACAGCGTTAGGCAGCCCCAGCATTTT. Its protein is CASSVDSVRQPQHF.

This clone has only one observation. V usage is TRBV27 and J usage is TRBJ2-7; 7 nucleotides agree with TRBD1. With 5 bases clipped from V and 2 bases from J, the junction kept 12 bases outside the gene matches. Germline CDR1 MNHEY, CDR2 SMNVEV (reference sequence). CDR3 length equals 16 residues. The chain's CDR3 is CASSPRTGGLPYEQYF. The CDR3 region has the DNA TGTGCCAGCAGTCCCAGGACAGGCGGCCTTCCCTACGAGCAGTACTTC.

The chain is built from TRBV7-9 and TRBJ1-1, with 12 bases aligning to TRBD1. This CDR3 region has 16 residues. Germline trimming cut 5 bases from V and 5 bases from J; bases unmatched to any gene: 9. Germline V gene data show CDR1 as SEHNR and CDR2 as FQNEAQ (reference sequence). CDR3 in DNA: TGTGCCAGCAGCGATTCGGGACAGGGGGCTTTTACTGAAGCTTTCTTT. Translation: CASSDSGQGAFTEAFF.

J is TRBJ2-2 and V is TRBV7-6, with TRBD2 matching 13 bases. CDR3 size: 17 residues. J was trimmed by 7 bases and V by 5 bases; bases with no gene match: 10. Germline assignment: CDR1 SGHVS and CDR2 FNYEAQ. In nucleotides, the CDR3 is TGTGCCAGCAGCCCAGCGGGACTAGCGGGACAGGGCGGGGAGCTGTTTTTT. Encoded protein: CASSPAGLAGQGGELFF.

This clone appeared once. The chain's CDR3 is CAIMMDRGPNTGELFF. CDR3 DNA: TGTGCCATCATGATGGACAGGGGCCCCAACACCGGGGAGCTGTTTTTT. The rearrangement joins TRBV10-3 to TRBJ2-2; 9 nucleotides match TRBD1. Germline-derived CDR1 and CDR2 are ENHRY and SYGVKD. Trimming took 7 bases from V and 2 from J; bases not matched to a gene: 8. The CDR3 extends over 16 amino acids.

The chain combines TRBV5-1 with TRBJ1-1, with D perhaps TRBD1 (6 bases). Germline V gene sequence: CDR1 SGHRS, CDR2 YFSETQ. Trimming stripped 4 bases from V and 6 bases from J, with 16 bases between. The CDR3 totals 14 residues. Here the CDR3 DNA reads TGCGCCAGCAGCCGGGGGGCGGCTAGCGCTGAAGCTTTCTTT. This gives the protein CASSRGAASAEAFF.

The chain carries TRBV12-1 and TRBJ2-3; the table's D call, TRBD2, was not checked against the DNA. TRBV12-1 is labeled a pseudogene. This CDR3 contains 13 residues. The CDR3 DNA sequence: TGTGCCAGCAGCCCCCCGACTAGCGTGGTACAGTATTTT. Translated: CASSPPTSVVQYF.

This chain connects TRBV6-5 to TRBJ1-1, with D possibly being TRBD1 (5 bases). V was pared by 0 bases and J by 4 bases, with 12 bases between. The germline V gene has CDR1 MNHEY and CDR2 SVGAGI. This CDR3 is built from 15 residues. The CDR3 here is CASSYSIRGGTEAFF. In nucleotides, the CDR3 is TGTGCCAGCAGTTACTCGATCCGGGGGGGCACTGAAGCTTTCTTT.

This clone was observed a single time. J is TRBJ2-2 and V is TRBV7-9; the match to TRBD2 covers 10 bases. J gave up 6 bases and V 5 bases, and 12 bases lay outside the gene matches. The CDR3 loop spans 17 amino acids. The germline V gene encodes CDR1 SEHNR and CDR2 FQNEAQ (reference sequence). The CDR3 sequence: CASSLEEREGEAGELFF. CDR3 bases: TGTGCCAGCAGCCTAGAGGAGCGGGAGGGGGAGGCCGGGGAGCTGTTTTTT. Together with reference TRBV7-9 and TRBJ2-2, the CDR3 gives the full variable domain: DTGVSQNPRHKITKRGQNVTFRCDPISEHNRLYWYRQTLGQGPEFLTYFQNEAQLEKSRLLSDRFSAERPKGSFSTLEIQRTEQGDSAMYLCASSLEEREGEAGELFFGEGSRLTVL.

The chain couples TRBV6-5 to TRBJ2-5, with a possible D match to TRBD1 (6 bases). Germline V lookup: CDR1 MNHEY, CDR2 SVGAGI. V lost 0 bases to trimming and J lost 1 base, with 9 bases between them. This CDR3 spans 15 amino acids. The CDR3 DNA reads TGTGCCAGCAGTTACTCATGGGGGCCCCAAGAGACCCAGTACTTC. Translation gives CASSYSWGPQETQYF.

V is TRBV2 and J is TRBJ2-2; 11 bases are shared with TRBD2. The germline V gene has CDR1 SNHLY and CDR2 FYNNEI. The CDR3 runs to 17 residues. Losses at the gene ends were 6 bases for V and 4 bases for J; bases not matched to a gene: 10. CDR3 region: CASRPWPGLAATGELFF. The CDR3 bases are TGTGCCAGCAGGCCGTGGCCGGGACTAGCGGCCACCGGGGAGCTGTTTTTT.

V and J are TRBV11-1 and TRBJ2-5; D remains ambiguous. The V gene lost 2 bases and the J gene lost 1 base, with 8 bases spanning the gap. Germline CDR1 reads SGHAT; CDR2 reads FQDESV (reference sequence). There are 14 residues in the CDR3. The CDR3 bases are TGTGCCAGCAGCTTAAGCTCCCCCCAAGAGACCCAGTACTTC. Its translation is CASSLSSPQETQYF.

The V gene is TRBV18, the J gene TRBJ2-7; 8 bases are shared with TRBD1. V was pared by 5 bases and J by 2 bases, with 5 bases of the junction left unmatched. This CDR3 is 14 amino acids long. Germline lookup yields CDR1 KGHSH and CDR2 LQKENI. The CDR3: CASSSGQGTYEQYF. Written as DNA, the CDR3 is TGTGCCAGCTCATCCGGACAGGGAACCTACGAGCAGTACTTC.

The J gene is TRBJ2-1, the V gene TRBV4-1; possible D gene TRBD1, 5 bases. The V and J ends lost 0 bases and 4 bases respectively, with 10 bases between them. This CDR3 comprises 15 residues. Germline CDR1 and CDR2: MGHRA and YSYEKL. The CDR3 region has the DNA TGCGCCAGCAGCCAAGATAAAGGGGATTACAATGAGCAGTTCTTC. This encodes CASSQDKGDYNEQFF.

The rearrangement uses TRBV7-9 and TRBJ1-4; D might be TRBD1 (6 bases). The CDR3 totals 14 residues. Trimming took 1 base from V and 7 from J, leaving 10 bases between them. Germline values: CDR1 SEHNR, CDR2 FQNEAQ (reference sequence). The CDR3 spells CASSLDRVREKLFF. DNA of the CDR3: TGTGCCAGCAGCTTAGACAGGGTTCGTGAAAAACTGTTTTTT.

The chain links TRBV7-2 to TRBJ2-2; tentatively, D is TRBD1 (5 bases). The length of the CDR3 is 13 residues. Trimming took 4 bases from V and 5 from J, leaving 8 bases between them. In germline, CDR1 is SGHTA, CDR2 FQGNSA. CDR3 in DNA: TGTGCCAGCAGCTCCCAGGGAACCGGGGAGCTGTTTTTT. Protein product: CASSSQGTGELFF.

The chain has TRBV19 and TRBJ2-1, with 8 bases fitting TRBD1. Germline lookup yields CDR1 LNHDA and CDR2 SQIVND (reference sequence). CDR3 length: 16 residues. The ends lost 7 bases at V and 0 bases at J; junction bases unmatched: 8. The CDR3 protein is CASTKRQGFSYNEQFF. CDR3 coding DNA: TGTGCCAGTACTAAGAGACAGGGGTTCTCCTACAATGAGCAGTTCTTC.

As DNA, the CDR3 is TGTGCCAGCAGCTTACCGCGGGAGGGCGGCACCTACTCTGGAAACACCATATATTTT. Translation: CASSLPREGGTYSGNTIYF. This rearrangement joins TRBV7-8 to TRBJ1-3, with D unresolved. V lost 2 bases and J lost 0, with 20 bases in between. Germline V lookup: CDR1 SGHVS, CDR2 FQNEAQ. This CDR3 has 19 amino acids.

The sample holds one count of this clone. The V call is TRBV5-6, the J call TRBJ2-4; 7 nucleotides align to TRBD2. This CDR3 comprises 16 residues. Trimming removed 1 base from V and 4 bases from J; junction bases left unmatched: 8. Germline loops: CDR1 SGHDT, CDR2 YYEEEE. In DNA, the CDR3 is TGTGCCAGCAGCTTGTTCCACGGGGGACTAAAAAACATTCAGTACTTC. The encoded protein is CASSLFHGGLKNIQYF.

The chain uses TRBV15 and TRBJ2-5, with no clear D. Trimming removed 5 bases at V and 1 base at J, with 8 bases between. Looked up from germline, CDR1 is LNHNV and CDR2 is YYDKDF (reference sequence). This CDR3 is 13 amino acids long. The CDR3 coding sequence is TGTGCCACCAGCTATCAGGTCCAAGAGACCCAGTACTTC. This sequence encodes CATSYQVQETQYF. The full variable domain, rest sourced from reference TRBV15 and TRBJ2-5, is DAMVIQNPRYQVTQFGKPVTLSCSQTLNHNVMYWYQQKSSQAPKLLFHYYDKDFNNEADTPDNFQSRRPNTSFCFLDIRSPGLGDTAMYLCATSYQVQETQYFGPGTRLLVL.

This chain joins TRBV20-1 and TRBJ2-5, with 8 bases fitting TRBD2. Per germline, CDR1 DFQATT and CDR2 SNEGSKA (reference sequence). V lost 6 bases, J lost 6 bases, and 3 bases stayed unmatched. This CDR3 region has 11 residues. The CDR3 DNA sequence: TGCAGTGCCCCGGGGGGGCAGACCCAGTACTTC. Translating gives CSAPGGQTQYF.

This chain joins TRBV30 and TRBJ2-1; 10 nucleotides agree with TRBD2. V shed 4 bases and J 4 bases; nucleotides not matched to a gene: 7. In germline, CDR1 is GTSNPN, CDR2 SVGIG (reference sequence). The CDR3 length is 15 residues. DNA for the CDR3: TGTGCCTGGAACTTTGTAGCGGGAGGTTACAATGAGCAGTTCTTC. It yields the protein CAWNFVAGGYNEQFF.

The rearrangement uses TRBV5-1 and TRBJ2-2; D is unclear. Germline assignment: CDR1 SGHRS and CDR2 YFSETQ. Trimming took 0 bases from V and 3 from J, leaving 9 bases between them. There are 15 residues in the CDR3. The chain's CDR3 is CASSLDSEDTGELFF. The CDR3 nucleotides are TGCGCCAGCAGCTTGGATTCTGAGGACACCGGGGAGCTGTTTTTT.

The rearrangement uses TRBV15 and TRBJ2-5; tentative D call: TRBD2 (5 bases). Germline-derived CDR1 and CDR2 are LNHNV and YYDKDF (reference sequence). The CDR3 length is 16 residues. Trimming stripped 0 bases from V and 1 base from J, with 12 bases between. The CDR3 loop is CATSRDSASSQETQYF. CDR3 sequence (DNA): TGTGCCACCAGCAGAGATTCGGCTAGCAGCCAAGAGACCCAGTACTTC. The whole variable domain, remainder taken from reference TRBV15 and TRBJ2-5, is DAMVIQNPRYQVTQFGKPVTLSCSQTLNHNVMYWYQQKSSQAPKLLFHYYDKDFNNEADTPDNFQSRRPNTSFCFLDIRSPGLGDTAMYLCATSRDSASSQETQYFGPGTRLLVL.

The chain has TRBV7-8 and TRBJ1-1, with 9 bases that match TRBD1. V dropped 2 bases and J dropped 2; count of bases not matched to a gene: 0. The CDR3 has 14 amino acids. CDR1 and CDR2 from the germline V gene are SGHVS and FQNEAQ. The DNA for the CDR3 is TGTGCCAGCAGCTTAACAGGGGGCAACACTGAAGCTTTCTTT. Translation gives CASSLTGGNTEAFF.

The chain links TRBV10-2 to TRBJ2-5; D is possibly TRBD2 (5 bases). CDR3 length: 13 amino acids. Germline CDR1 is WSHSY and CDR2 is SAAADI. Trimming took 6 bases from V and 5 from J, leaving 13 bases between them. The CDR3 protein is CASSPSSAETQYF. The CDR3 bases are TGCGCCAGCAGCCCTAGCAGTGCGGAGACCCAGTACTTC.

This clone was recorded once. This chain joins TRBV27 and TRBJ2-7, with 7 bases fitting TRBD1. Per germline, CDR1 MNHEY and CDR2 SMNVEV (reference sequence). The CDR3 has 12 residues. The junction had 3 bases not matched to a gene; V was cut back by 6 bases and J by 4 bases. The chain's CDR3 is CASSQTGYEQYF. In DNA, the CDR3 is TGTGCCAGCAGCCAGACAGGGTACGAGCAGTACTTC.